This entry lists 25 T cell receptor beta chains sequenced from one sample in a study of T cells in Graves' hyperthyroidism and ophthalmopathy. The source material, RNA transcripts, was used to amplify TCR beta CDR3 regions. HTBI primers were the set used in a first-round RT-PCR of the TCR CDR3. TCRdb re-called the multiplex PCR reads with MiXCR, one entry per CDR3 protein. Of about 600,000 distinct CDR3 sequences in the sample, approximately 16% were seen once. Sequencing was carried out using blood. The receptors come from a woman aged 40 to 55 with Graves' ophthalmopathy.

This clonotype was picked up many times. This rearrangement joins TRBV20-1 to TRBJ2-3; 12 bases match TRBD2. The CDR3 length is 15 residues. Germline V lookup: CDR1 DFQATT, CDR2 SNEGSKA (reference sequence). Losses at the gene ends were 2 bases for V and 4 bases for J; bases not matched to a gene: 4. CDR3 nucleotide sequence: TGCAGTGCTAGACCGCTAGCGGGAGGGCCAGATACGCAGTATTTT. Residues: CSARPLAGGPDTQYF.

This clonotype was seen many times. The chain uses TRBV7-2 and TRBJ2-5; 8 bases are shared with TRBD2. Germline values: CDR1 SGHTA, CDR2 FQGNSA. V was pared by 5 bases and J by 4 bases, with 15 bases of the junction left unmatched. The CDR3 loop spans 17 amino acids. CDR3 loop: CASSPTGLAGPAETQYF. The CDR3 DNA reads TGTGCCAGCAGCCCCACAGGATTAGCGGGGCCGGCAGAGACCCAGTACTTC.

This clonotype was counted a few times. J is TRBJ2-2 and V is TRBV11-2; weak D call: TRBD2 (5 bases). The CDR3 contains 14 residues. Germline loops: CDR1 SGHAT, CDR2 FQNNGV. With 6 bases removed from V and 0 bases from J, the gap between germline ends came to 8 bases. The CDR3 reads CASRGGSNTGELFF. The CDR3, as DNA: TGTGCCAGCAGGGGCGGGTCGAACACCGGGGAGCTGTTTTTT. Together with reference TRBV11-2 and TRBJ2-2, the CDR3 gives the full variable domain: EAGVAQSPRYKIIEKRQSVAFWCNPISGHATLYWYQQILGQGPKLLIQFQNNGVVDDSQLPKDRFSAERLKGVDSTLKIQPAKLEDSAVYLCASRGGSNTGELFFGEGSRLTVL.

This clonotype has ten or more counts. The chain employs TRBV5-1 and TRBJ2-5; 11 nucleotides align to TRBD2. The germline V gene encodes CDR1 SGHRS and CDR2 YFSETQ. With V trimmed by 2 bases and J by 3 bases, 3 bases remained unmatched. The CDR3 runs to 15 residues. Here the CDR3 reads CASSFTSGREETQYF. The DNA for the CDR3 is TGCGCCAGCAGCTTTACTAGCGGGAGAGAAGAGACCCAGTACTTC.

This clonotype was picked up many times. The chain links TRBV29-1 to TRBJ2-3, with 7 bases aligning to TRBD1. This CDR3 has 15 amino acids. The germline gives CDR1 SQVTM, CDR2 ANQGSEA. V lost 5 bases to trimming and J lost 2 bases; unmatched junction nucleotides: 10. The CDR3 loop is CSVQRTGGITDTQYF. CDR3 DNA: TGCAGCGTTCAAAGGACAGGCGGCATCACAGATACGCAGTATTTT.

The sample holds a few counts of this clonotype. A read error is possible here, since a much larger clone lies one base away. The chain combines TRBV28 with TRBJ2-7; no clear D gene. V was cut by 6 bases and J by 3 bases, with 9 bases left in between. The germline V gene encodes CDR1 MDHEN and CDR2 SYDVKM. This CDR3 is 12 amino acids long. CDR3 coding DNA: TGTGCCAGCAGGATCGGCAGCTACGAGCAGTACTTC. Translating gives CASRIGSYEQYF. Using reference TRBV28 and TRBJ2-7 for the parts outside the CDR3, the full variable domain is DVKVTQSSRYLVKRTGEKVFLECVQDMDHENMFWYRQDPGLGLRLIYFSYDVKMKEKGDIPEGYSVSREKKERFSLILESASTNQTSMYLCASRIGSYEQYFGPGTRLTVT.

This clonotype was recorded a few times. V gene TRBV29-1 combines with J gene TRBJ2-5; 11 nucleotides match TRBD2. Per the germline V gene, CDR1 is SQVTM and CDR2 is ANQGSEA. The CDR3 extends over 15 amino acids. V gave up 4 bases and J gave up 1 base; unmatched junction bases: 5. In nucleotides, the CDR3 is TGCAGCGTTGTAGGGACTAGCGGACTCCAAGAGACCCAGTACTTC. Translating gives CSVVGTSGLQETQYF.

This chain joins TRBV7-8 and TRBJ2-7; 14 bases fit TRBD2. The CDR3 has 15 amino acids. CDR1 is SGHVS, CDR2 FQNEAQ, per germline. Trimming removed 6 bases from V and 5 bases from J; junction bases left unmatched: 6. CDR3: CASRLPGLAGDEQYF. In nucleotides, the CDR3 is TGTGCCAGCAGATTACCGGGACTAGCGGGAGACGAGCAGTACTTC.

This clonotype was observed a handful of times. The chain has TRBV6-1 and TRBJ1-6, with D unclear. Germline values: CDR1 MNHNS, CDR2 SASEGT. This CDR3 is 16 amino acids long. The V gene lost 1 base and the J gene lost 6 bases, with 13 bases spanning the gap. The CDR3 is CASSEEPGLSNSPLHF. CDR3 coding DNA: TGTGCCAGCAGTGAAGAACCAGGCCTAAGTAATTCACCCCTCCACTTT.

This clonotype was detected only a few times. The genes are TRBV7-9 and TRBJ2-5; weak D call: TRBD2 (7 bases). CDR3 length: 16 amino acids. Trimming removed 0 bases from V and 7 bases from J, with 18 bases in between. Looked up from germline, CDR1 is SEHNR and CDR2 is FQNEAQ (reference sequence). CDR3 in DNA: TGTGCCAGCAGCTTAGCGCGGGGGCCCCGAGTCGGGACCCAGTACTTC. It specifies CASSLARGPRVGTQYF.

This clonotype was counted at least ten times. CDR3: CASSPPGQGNQPQHF. CDR3 DNA sequence: TGTGCCAGCAGCCCTCCCGGACAGGGCAATCAGCCCCAGCATTTT. The genes are TRBV7-2 and TRBJ1-5; TRBD1 agrees at 7 bases. The CDR3 covers 15 residues. The germline V gene encodes CDR1 SGHTA and CDR2 FQGNSA. The junction had 6 bases not matched to a gene; V was cut back by 5 bases and J by 2 bases. The whole variable domain, filled in from reference TRBV7-2 and TRBJ1-5, reads GAGVSQSPSNKVTEKGKDVELRCDPISGHTALYWYRQSLGQGLEFLIYFQGNSAPDKSGLPSDRFSAERTGGSVSTLTIQRTQQEDSAVYLCASSPPGQGNQPQHFGDGTRLSIL.

This clonotype has more than one count but fewer than ten. This chain links TRBV9 with TRBJ2-7; the D gene is possibly TRBD1 (5 bases). Germline loops: CDR1 SGDLS, CDR2 YYNGEE. Trimming left V 0 bases short and J 5 bases short, with 15 bases between. CDR3 length equals 15 residues. This CDR3 reads CASSVEGLQKDEQYF. CDR3 nucleotides: TGTGCCAGCAGCGTAGAGGGGCTCCAGAAGGACGAGCAGTACTTC.

This clonotype was picked up a small number of times. The rearrangement joins TRBV20-1 to TRBJ2-7; 12 bases are a match to TRBD2. Germline-derived CDR1 and CDR2 are DFQATT and SNEGSKA (reference sequence). This CDR3 is built from 12 residues. J gave up 11 bases and V 6 bases, and 8 bases lay outside the gene matches. CDR3 coding DNA: TGCAGTGCGGGGGGACTAGCGGGTAGAGAGTACTTC. This codes for CSAGGLAGREYF.

This chain uses TRBV7-9 with TRBJ2-1, with 7 bases identical to TRBD1. CDR1 and CDR2 (germline): SEHNR, FQNEAQ (reference sequence). The V gene end was trimmed by 2 bases and the J gene end by 0 bases; junction bases not matched to a gene: 4. This CDR3 contains 16 residues. CDR3 nucleotides: TGTGCCAGCAGCTTAATTCCAGGGGGCTCCTACAATGAGCAGTTCTTC. Protein sequence: CASSLIPGGSYNEQFF.

The genes are TRBV9 and TRBJ2-1, with D possibly matching TRBD2 (5 bases). The CDR3 is 16 residues long. From germline, CDR1 is SGDLS and CDR2 YYNGEE. The V end lost 4 bases, the J end lost 2 bases, and 16 bases lay between the germline ends. The CDR3 sequence is CASSPGLWETYNEQFF. CDR3 nucleotide sequence: TGTGCCAGCAGCCCCGGTTTGTGGGAGACCTACAATGAGCAGTTCTTC. Complete variable domain (other parts from reference TRBV9 and TRBJ2-1): DSGVTQTPKHLITATGQRVTLRCSPRSGDLSVYWYQQSLDQGLQFLIQYYNGEERAKGNILERFSAQQFPDLHSELNLSSLELGDSALYFCASSPGLWETYNEQFFGPGTRLTVL.

The chain is built from TRBV20-1 and TRBJ1-4; no clear D. With 0 bases removed from V and 12 bases from J, the gap between germline ends came to 23 bases. The CDR3 extends over 16 amino acids. CDR1 DFQATT and CDR2 SNEGSKA come from the germline V gene (reference sequence). In DNA form, the CDR3 reads TGCAGTGCTAGAGATGACGCCCGGTCCCGTCGGTCGGAACTGTTTTTT. It specifies CSARDDARSRRSELFF.

This clonotype appeared a few times. The CDR3 protein is CSAPRGGSYNEQFF. Here the CDR3 DNA reads TGCAGCGCACCTCGAGGGGGGTCTTACAATGAGCAGTTCTTC. The chain is built from TRBV29-1 and TRBJ2-1; D is possibly TRBD1 or TRBD2 (6 bases each). Germline V lookup: CDR1 SQVTM, CDR2 ANQGSEA. Trimming removed 7 bases from V and 4 bases from J, with 17 bases in between. The CDR3 runs to 14 residues.

This clonotype was observed many times. The chain links TRBV5-1 to TRBJ2-7; 8 bases line up with TRBD1. The germline CDR1 and CDR2 sequences are SGHRS and YFSETQ. Trimming cost V 7 bases and J 5 bases; bases outside gene matches: 11. The CDR3 runs to 14 residues. The CDR3 nucleotides are TGCGCCAGCGGGACGGGACAGGTCCCCGACGAGCAGTACTTC. This sequence encodes CASGTGQVPDEQYF.

This clonotype was seen many times. The V gene is TRBV28, the J gene TRBJ2-7; D possibly matches TRBD1 or TRBD2 (6 bases each). CDR1 is MDHEN and CDR2 is SYDVKM in the germline V gene. Between the trimmed V and J ends, which lost 6 bases and 3 bases, there was a span of 12 bases. This CDR3 has 13 amino acids. This CDR3 reads CASRQQGGYEQYF. The CDR3 region has the DNA TGTGCCAGCAGACAACAGGGAGGCTACGAGCAGTACTTC.

This clonotype was counted a few times. The rearrangement joins TRBV25-1 to TRBJ2-2, with TRBD1 identical over 9 bases. The V gene's germline CDR1 is MGHDK and CDR2 SYGVNS. The V gene end was trimmed by 0 bases and the J gene end by 5 bases; junction bases not matched to a gene: 4. The CDR3 loop spans 16 amino acids. CDR3 sequence: CASSEYQGQGTGELFF. The CDR3 coding sequence is TGTGCCAGCAGTGAATATCAGGGACAGGGAACCGGGGAGCTGTTTTTT.

This clonotype showed up just a few times. The rearrangement links TRBV5-1 to TRBJ2-1; a possible D gene is TRBD1 (6 bases). The length of the CDR3 is 16 residues. Germline CDR1 and CDR2: SGHRS and YFSETQ. V lost 3 bases, J lost 6 bases, and 19 bases lay in between. The CDR3 nucleotides read TGCGCCAGCAGCTCCTCCCCCGGGACAATCTTCAATGAGCAGTTCTTC. This encodes CASSSSPGTIFNEQFF.

In its sample, this clonotype was seen many times. The rearrangement uses TRBV2 and TRBJ2-7; D gene uncertain. V was pared by 6 bases and J by 3 bases, with 6 bases between. Germline lookup yields CDR1 SNHLY and CDR2 FYNNEI. The CDR3 is 11 amino acids. CDR3 in DNA: TGTGCCAGCAGGGGAATCTACGAGCAGTACTTC. This gives the protein CASRGIYEQYF.

The chain joins TRBV7-6 to TRBJ2-3; 10 bases line up with TRBD1. The germline CDR1 and CDR2 sequences are SGHVS and FNYEAQ. The J segment lost 14 bases and the V segment lost 0 bases, leaving 5 bases of the junction unmatched. This CDR3 spans 13 amino acids. This chain's CDR3 is CASSLAGTGVPYF. The CDR3 DNA reads TGTGCCAGCAGCTTAGCTGGGACAGGGGTGCCGTATTTT. The full variable domain, in which reference TRBV7-6 and TRBJ2-3 provide the parts outside the CDR3, is GAGVSQSPRYKVTKRGQDVALRCDPISGHVSLYWYRQALGQGPEFLTYFNYEAQQDKSGLPNDRFSAERPEGSISTLTIQRTEQRDSAMYRCASSLAGTGVPYFGPGTRLTVL.

This clonotype came up a few times. CDR3 sequence reads: CASSLGHGTNYGYTF. CDR3 DNA: TGTGCCAGCAGCTTAGGCCACGGAACAAACTATGGCTACACCTTC. V and J are TRBV13 and TRBJ1-2; D not certain. CDR1 PRHDT and CDR2 FYEKMQ come from the germline V gene (reference sequence). Trimming pared 0 bases from V and 2 bases from J, leaving 10 bases between. The CDR3 covers 15 residues. Together with reference TRBV13 and TRBJ1-2, the CDR3 gives the full variable domain: AAGVIQSPRHLIKEKRETATLKCYPIPRHDTVYWYQQGPGQDPQFLISFYEKMQSDKGSIPDRFSAQQFSDYHSELNMSSLELGDSALYFCASSLGHGTNYGYTFGSGTRLTVV.

V gene TRBV19 combines with J gene TRBJ1-1, with D uncertain. The CDR3 contains 16 residues. The germline V gene encodes CDR1 LNHDA and CDR2 SQIVND (reference sequence). The germline V and J ends were trimmed by 4 bases and 2 bases, with 17 bases remaining between them. The CDR3 spells CASSTPRLPQNTEAFF. In DNA, the CDR3 is TGTGCCAGTAGTACCCCTCGACTTCCTCAAAACACTGAAGCTTTCTTT.